The T cell receptor beta chain under discussion was sequenced for a study of regulatory T cells in long-lasting Graves disease. The study, taken as a whole, reports: TRBV28, TRBJ1-2 and TRBJ2-5 were segments that persistent disease favored.

Time point specified: newly diagnosed GD, antithyroid drugs for less than 3 months. From RNA extracted from PBMCs, the TCR library was made. V dropped 6 bases and J dropped 4 bases, with 12 bases sitting between them. This CDR3 spans 13 amino acids. This clonotype was counted many times. Its antigen is unidentified. Sequencing libraries for TCR beta were prepared with iRepertoire HTBI primers and Arm-PCR of CDR3 regions. MiXCR, applied by TCRdb to the multiplex PCR reads, yields one record per CDR3 protein. The sample comprises 450,000 to 600,000 distinct CDR3 sequences, roughly 13% of which are singletons, and over 7.5% rests with the top ten. The same specimen was also included in a second study, on T cells in Graves' hyperthyroidism and ophthalmopathy. That report adds: Patients aged 18 to 65 had newly diagnosed hyperthyroidism lasting under 2 months. A first-round RT-PCR of the TCR CDR3 used the HTBI primer set.

This chain joins TRBV12-3 or TRBV12-4 and TRBJ1-2, with D possibly being TRBD1 (6 bases). This clonotype was obtained from a man aged 25 to 40 with Graves disease. Sequences were derived from peripheral blood mononuclear cells (PBMCs), sampled at new diagnosis, from a patient treated with antithyroid drugs. The CDR3: CASSPQGFYGYTF. The DNA for the CDR3 is TGTGCCAGCAGCCCACAGGGTTTCTATGGCTACACCTTC.